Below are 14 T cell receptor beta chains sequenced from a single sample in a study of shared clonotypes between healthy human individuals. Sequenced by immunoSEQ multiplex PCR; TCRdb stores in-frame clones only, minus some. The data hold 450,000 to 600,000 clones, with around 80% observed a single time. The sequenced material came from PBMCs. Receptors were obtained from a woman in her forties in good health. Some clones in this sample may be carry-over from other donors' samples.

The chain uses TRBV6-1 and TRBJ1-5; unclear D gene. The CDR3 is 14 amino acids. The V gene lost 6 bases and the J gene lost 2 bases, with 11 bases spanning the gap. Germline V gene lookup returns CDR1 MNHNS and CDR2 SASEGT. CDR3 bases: TGTGCCAGCAGGGACCGACGTGGCAATCAGCCCCAGCATTTT. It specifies CASRDRRGNQPQHF.

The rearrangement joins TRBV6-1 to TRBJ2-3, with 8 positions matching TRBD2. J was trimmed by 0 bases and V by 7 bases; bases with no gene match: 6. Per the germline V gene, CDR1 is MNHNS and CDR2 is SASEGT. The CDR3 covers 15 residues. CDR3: CASNLAGGSTDTQYF. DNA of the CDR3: TGTGCCAGCAACCTAGCGGGCGGTAGCACAGATACGCAGTATTTT.

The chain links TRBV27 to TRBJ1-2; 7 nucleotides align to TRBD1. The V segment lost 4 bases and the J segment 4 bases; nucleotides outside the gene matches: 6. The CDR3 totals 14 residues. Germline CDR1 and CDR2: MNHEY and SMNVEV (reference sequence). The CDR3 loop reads CASSSGAGGYGYTF. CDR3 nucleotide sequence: TGTGCCAGCAGTTCGGGAGCAGGGGGCTATGGCTACACCTTC.

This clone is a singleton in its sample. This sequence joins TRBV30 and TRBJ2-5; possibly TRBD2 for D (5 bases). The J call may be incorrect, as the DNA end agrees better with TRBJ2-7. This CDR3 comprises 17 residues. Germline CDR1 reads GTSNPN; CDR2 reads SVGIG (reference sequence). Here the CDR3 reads CAWSVGRLALSSYEQYF. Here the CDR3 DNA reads TGTGCCTGGAGTGTGGGCCGGCTAGCCTTAAGCTCCTACGAGCAGTACTTC.

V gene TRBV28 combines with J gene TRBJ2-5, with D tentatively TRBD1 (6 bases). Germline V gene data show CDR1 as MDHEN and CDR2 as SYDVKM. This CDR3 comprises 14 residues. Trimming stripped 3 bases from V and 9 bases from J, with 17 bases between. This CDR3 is CASSLGGRQEAQYF. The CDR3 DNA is TGTGCCAGCAGTTTGGGCGGACGACAGGAGGCCCAGTACTTC.

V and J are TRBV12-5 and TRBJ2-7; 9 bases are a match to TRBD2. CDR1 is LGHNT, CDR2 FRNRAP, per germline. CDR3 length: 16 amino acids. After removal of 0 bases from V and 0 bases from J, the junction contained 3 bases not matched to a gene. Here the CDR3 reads CASGLVLAGISYEQYF. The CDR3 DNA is TGTGCTAGTGGTTTGGTACTAGCGGGTATCTCCTACGAGCAGTACTTC.

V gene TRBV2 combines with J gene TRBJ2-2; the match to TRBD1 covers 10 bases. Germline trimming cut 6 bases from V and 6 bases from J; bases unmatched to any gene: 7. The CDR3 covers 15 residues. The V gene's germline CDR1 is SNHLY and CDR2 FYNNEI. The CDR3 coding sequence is TGTGCCAGCAGAACCGGGACAGGGGTTCCCGGGGAGCTGTTTTTT. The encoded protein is CASRTGTGVPGELFF.

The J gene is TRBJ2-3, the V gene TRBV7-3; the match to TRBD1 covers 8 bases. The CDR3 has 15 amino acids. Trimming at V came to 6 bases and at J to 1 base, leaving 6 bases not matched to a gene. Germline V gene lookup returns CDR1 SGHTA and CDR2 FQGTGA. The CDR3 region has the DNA TGTGCCAGCAGTTTCACAGGGGGTCGCACAGATACGCAGTATTTT. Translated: CASSFTGGRTDTQYF.

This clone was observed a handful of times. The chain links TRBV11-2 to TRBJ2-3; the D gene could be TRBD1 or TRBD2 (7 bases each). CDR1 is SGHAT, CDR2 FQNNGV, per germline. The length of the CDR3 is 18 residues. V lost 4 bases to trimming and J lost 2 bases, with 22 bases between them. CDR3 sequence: CASSSGPGGVLPTDTQYF. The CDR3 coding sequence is TGTGCCAGCAGCTCAGGTCCAGGGGGGGTCCTTCCCACAGATACGCAGTATTTT.

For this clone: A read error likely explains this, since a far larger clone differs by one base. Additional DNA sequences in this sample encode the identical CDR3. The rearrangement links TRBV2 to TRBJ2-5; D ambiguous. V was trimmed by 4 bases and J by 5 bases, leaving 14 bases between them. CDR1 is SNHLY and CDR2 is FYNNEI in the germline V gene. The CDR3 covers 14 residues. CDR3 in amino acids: CASSVYRVEETQYF. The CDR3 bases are TGTGCCAGCAGTGTCTATAGGGTTGAGGAGACCCAGTACTTC.

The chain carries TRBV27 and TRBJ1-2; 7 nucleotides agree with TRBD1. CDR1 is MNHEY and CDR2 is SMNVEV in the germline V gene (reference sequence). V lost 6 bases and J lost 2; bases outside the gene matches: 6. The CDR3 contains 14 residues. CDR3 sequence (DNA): TGTGCCAGCAGAGGGGGACAGCTAAACTATGGCTACACCTTC. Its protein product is CASRGGQLNYGYTF.

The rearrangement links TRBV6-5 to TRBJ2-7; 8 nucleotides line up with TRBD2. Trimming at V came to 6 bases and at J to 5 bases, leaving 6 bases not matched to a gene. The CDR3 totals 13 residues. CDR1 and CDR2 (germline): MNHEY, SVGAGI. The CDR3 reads CASRVLGGDEQYF. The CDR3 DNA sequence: TGTGCCAGCAGAGTCCTCGGGGGGGACGAGCAGTACTTC.

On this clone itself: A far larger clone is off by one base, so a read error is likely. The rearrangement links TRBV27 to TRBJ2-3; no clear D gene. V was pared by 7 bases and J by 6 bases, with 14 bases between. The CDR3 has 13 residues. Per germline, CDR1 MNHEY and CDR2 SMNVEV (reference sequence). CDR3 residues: CASIRSHGDTQYF. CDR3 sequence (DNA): TGTGCCAGCATAAGGTCCCACGGTGATACGCAGTATTTT.

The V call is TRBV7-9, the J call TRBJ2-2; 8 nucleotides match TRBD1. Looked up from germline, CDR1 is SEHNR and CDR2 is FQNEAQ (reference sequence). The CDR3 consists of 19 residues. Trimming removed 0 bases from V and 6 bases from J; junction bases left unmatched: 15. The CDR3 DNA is TGTGCCAGCAGCTTAGCCCGTCTCTTGTGGCAGGGGGCAGCCGGGGAGCTGTTTTTT. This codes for CASSLARLLWQGAAGELFF.